This passage covers 5 T cell receptor beta chains from one sample sequenced in a study of human T cells and chemical hapten exposure. Time point denoted: patch test 2, 6 weeks after DPC sensitization. Treatment here: therapeutic diphenylcyclopropenone sensitization with weekly scalp DPC. TCRdb reprocessed the RACE reads with MiXCR, giving one entry per CDR3 protein. The sample shows about 70,000 distinct CDR3 sequences, 7.5% to 9.5% of them seen only once. The sequencing here drew on whole blood, taken in connection with sensitization to the hapten diphenylcyclopropenone (DPC). The receptor set was obtained from a woman aged 45-60 years with alopecia areata. Some clones in this sample may be carry-over from other donors' samples.

This clonotype has a handful of counts. This chain joins TRBV6-1 and TRBJ1-4, with D uncertain. V was trimmed by 0 bases and J by 7 bases, leaving 18 bases between them. The CDR3 covers 17 residues. Per germline, CDR1 MNHNS and CDR2 SASEGT. CDR3 nucleotide sequence: TGTGCCAGCAGTGAAGCGAGGGCTTCAGGAATTGGTGAAAAACTGTTTTTT. Its protein product is CASSEARASGIGEKLFF.

In this sample, this clonotype turned up a few times. The chain joins TRBV20-1 to TRBJ2-7; a possible D gene is TRBD2 (6 bases). The ends were cut back, 1 base at V and 12 bases at J, with 16 bases in the middle. The CDR3 is 12 amino acids. Per germline, CDR1 DFQATT and CDR2 SNEGSKA (reference sequence). The DNA of the CDR3 is TGCAGTGCTAGAGGGGACTCCAAATTCCCGTACTTC. Protein sequence: CSARGDSKFPYF.

This clonotype came up a few times. The rearrangement joins TRBV4-3 to TRBJ1-1; 7 bases match TRBD1. V was pared by 0 bases and J by 5 bases, with 6 bases of the junction left unmatched. This CDR3 has 15 residues. CDR1 LGHNA and CDR2 YSLEER come from the germline V gene. The CDR3 here is CASSQDSGGVTEAFF. The CDR3, as DNA: TGCGCCAGCAGCCAAGATTCAGGGGGAGTAACTGAAGCTTTCTTT.

The CDR3 nucleotides read TGTGCCAGCAGTCCCTTCCCTTGGGACGGTAGCAATCAGCCCCAGCATTTT. This translates into CASSPFPWDGSNQPQHF. The chain combines TRBV28 with TRBJ1-5, with a possible D match to TRBD1 (5 bases). Germline V gives CDR1 MDHEN, CDR2 SYDVKM. CDR3 size: 17 residues. V lost 5 bases and J 0 bases, leaving 17 bases between the germline ends.

This clonotype was seen more than once but under ten times. The chain is built from TRBV20-1 and TRBJ2-1; D is possibly TRBD2 (6 bases). The germline CDR1 and CDR2 sequences are DFQATT and SNEGSKA (reference sequence). Trimming cost V 1 base and J 13 bases, with 17 bases left between them. The CDR3 consists of 13 residues. As DNA, the CDR3 is TGCAGTGCTAGAGGCGGCGGGGAGGTCATTCAGTTCTTC. It encodes CSARGGGEVIQFF.